The T cell receptor beta chain described here comes from a study of identical twins. Study-wide findings and caveats: Beta out-of-frame twin sharing showed a weaker excess.

In its sample, this clonotype was seen a few times. Its target is not known. MiXCR was run by TCRdb on the 5' RACE reads, yielding one entry per CDR3 protein. The sample holds around 1.7 million distinct CDR3 sequences, about 32% seen once. Per the germline V gene, CDR1 is ENHRY and CDR2 is SYGVKD. The CDR3 loop spans 13 amino acids. V was clipped by 10 bases and J by 0 bases, with 9 bases between them. Sequencing was done on a sample of cord blood. This TCR derives from a newborn girl in good health. The genes are TRBV10-3 and TRBJ1-4; tentatively, D is TRBD1 (6 bases). The CDR3 DNA reads as TGTGCCACCGGGACAACAACTAATGAAAAACTGTTTTTT. This translates into CATGTTTNEKLFF.